This T cell receptor beta chain was recorded in a study of T cells expressing NK-cell markers. Study conclusions and caveats: No clear determination of HCMV specificity was made for expanded NKG2C+ T cell clones.

TCRdb re-called the 5' RACE reads; every CDR3 protein appears as one record, without DNA. The table lists 350,000 to 400,000 distinct CDR3 sequences. Of note for this clonotype: Antigen unknown.

The sequencing sample was made of blood T cells: a sorted CD56 or NKG2C T cell subset, CD4+ or CD8+ T cells, or bulk PBMC T cells (not recorded which). This sequence was found in a woman in her fifties or sixties in good health.

CDR3: CASRGRVGETQYF. The chain couples TRBV12-3 or TRBV12-4 to TRBJ2-5; no DNA is available, so the TRBD1 call from TCRdb remains unchecked. This CDR3 spans 13 amino acids.